The sequence of this T cell receptor beta chain was determined in a study of regulatory T cells in long-lasting Graves disease. Trimming took off 3 bases at V and 5 bases at J, with 11 bases between the two ends. CDR3 size: 13 residues. Germline V lookup: CDR1 GTSNPN, CDR2 SVGIG (reference sequence). Time point in this sample: newly diagnosed GD, antithyroid drugs for less than 3 months. The authors made the TCR library using RNA they extracted from PBMCs. This clonotype has ten or more counts. In building TCR beta libraries, iRepertoire HTBI primers were used together with Arm-PCR of CDR3 regions. TCRdb recomputed calls from the multiplex PCR reads with MiXCR, one row per CDR3 protein. Here the sample spans some 460,000 distinct CDR3 sequences, 15% to 20% being singletons. The sample also formed part of further work on T cells in Graves' hyperthyroidism and ophthalmopathy.

This clonotype originated in a man between 40 and 49 years old with Graves disease. The material sequenced was peripheral blood mononuclear cells (PBMCs), taken at new diagnosis, from a patient treated with antithyroid drugs. The chain links TRBV30 to TRBJ2-1; a weak D match, TRBD2 (7 bases). CDR3 in DNA: TGTGCCTGGAGCGGGGGGCAGGACAATGAGCAGTTCTTC. It yields the protein CAWSGGQDNEQFF.